The present T cell receptor (beta chain) was sequenced within a study of T cells after yellow fever vaccination. Study results and caveats: Repertoires sorted by FACS could include abundant clonotypes that are contaminants from the bulk population. Shared CD4/CD8 clonotypes were a small share, likely from convergent recombination.

Turning to this clonotype: The antigen is not known.

TCRdb recomputed calls from the 5' RACE reads with MiXCR, one row per CDR3 protein. In the table there are some 390,000 distinct CDR3 sequences, around 20% of which are singletons. The CDR3 totals 15 residues. The germline gives CDR1 SGHNT, CDR2 YYREEE (reference sequence). Between the trimmed V and J ends, which lost 5 bases and 8 bases, there was a span of 20 bases. Material: PBMCs, obtained before the yellow fever booster vaccination. This sequence joins TRBV5-4 and TRBJ2-1, with unresolved D. The sequence derives from a man aged 18 to 29 who received the YFV17D yellow fever vaccine. CDR3 residues: CASRPRTVGSDEQFF. The CDR3 bases are TGTGCCAGCAGGCCTCGGACGGTCGGAAGCGATGAGCAGTTCTTC.